The rows below give T cell receptor beta chains drawn from one sample of a study of cytomegalovirus exposure and HLA in healthy donors. Measured with immunoSEQ multiplex PCR; TCRdb has only the in-frame clones, and not every one. The table records some 120,000 clones, about 86% of them present only once. The sample consisted of PBMCs. The receptor set was obtained from a woman in her 30s in good health and CMV-seronegative. Each CDR3 is given with its conserved first and last residue.

CDR3aa	j_gene	v_gene
CASSPPTVSYEQYF	TRBJ2-7	TRBV7-2
CASRTRQGSGAGELFF	TRBJ2-2	TRBV7-2
CASSVRGNLNTEAFF	TRBJ1-1	TRBV5-1
CSSSLDLYEQYF	TRBJ2-7	TRBV7-9
CASSYRGISYNEQFF	TRBJ2-1	TRBV19
CAISEASGVGNQPQHF	TRBJ1-5	TRBV10-3
CASNYGNQPQHF	TRBJ1-5	TRBV19
CASSLIGAGKDTEAFF	TRBJ1-1	TRBV19
CASSELGLAGGTDTQYF	TRBJ2-3	TRBV9
CASSRPGTYYEQYF	TRBJ2-7	TRBV18
CASSSNRQGGSYEQYF	TRBJ2-7	TRBV11-3
CASSLPQPGVENIQYF	TRBJ2-4	TRBV28
CTSSQDDSGRAAGELFF	TRBJ2-2	TRBV1
CASSTGPGELFF	TRBJ2-2	TRBV5-6
CASSVAGSYEQYF	TRBJ2-7	TRBV2
CASSLERTGPLYNEQFF	TRBJ2-1	TRBV6-4
CASSEAYRGIKYEQYF	TRBJ2-7	TRBV6-1
CASSLGGSHQPQHF	TRBJ1-5	TRBV27
CASMGTGGNEQFF	TRBJ2-1	TRBV19
CASSLGLVGQETQYF	TRBJ2-5	TRBV5-4
CSVEDFRGLSDTQYF	TRBJ2-3	TRBV29-1
CASSDLDTSPGNTIYF	TRBJ1-3	TRBV2
CASSSLGLAGDCWQYF	TRBJ2-7	TRBV27
CASSSSGTSSYNEQFF	TRBJ2-1	TRBV5-1
CASSGRTGGGYEQYF	TRBJ2-7	TRBV2
CASSPAGGPHEQYF	TRBJ2-7	TRBV28
CASSSQLGLAGVGNEQFF	TRBJ2-1	TRBV28
CASMQEEGAREQYF	TRBJ2-7	TRBV7-9
CASSRRLLGQTNYGYTF	TRBJ1-2	TRBV7-2
CASSLQVERGYNEQFF	TRBJ2-1	TRBV7-9
CASRGTDSYEQYF	TRBJ2-7	TRBV19
CASSLRTGATNEKLFF	TRBJ1-4	TRBV28
CAWSFGTSGTYNEQFF	TRBJ2-1	TRBV30
CASRRVEGGQFF	TRBJ2-1	TRBV6-5
CASRKTETGELFF	TRBJ2-2	TRBV27
CASGREGGSYEQYF	TRBJ2-7	TRBV9
CASSLPGLDYNEQFF	TRBJ2-1	TRBV27
CASSQMGQPWLRYF	TRBJ2-7	TRBV19
CASSEVRGEETQYF	TRBJ2-5	TRBV25-1
CASSSQLDPQETQYF	TRBJ2-5	TRBV6-1
CASSIFRDTGELFF	TRBJ2-2	TRBV19